Listed below are T cell receptor beta chains from one sample, sequenced in a study of cytomegalovirus exposure and HLA in healthy donors. The method was immunoSEQ multiplex PCR; TCRdb's version includes in-frame clones alone and lacks a portion of them. The specimen's table records approximately 140,000 clones. Sequenced: PBMCs. Receptors originate from a woman aged 40-49 years in good health and CMV-seronegative. Each CDR3 is given with its conserved first and last residue. A D gene is named only where the DNA matches it firmly.

>TRBV19|TRBD1|TRBJ1-1
CASSRGDRLVTEAFF
TGTGCCAGTAGTAGGGGGGACAGGCTGGTCACTGAAGCTTTCTTT
>TRBV2|NA|TRBJ1-5
CASSRGSNQPQHF
TGTGCCAGCAGTCGGGGAAGCAATCAGCCCCAGCATTTT
>TRBV7-8|NA|TRBJ2-5
CASSLGTAQETQYF
TGTGCCAGCAGCTTAGGTACAGCCCAAGAGACCCAGTACTTC
>TRBV29-1|NA|TRBJ2-4
CSVVRDRGKNIQYF
TGCAGCGTTGTCCGGGATCGAGGCAAAAACATTCAGTACTTC
>TRBV2|TRBD1|TRBJ1-4
CASSRQGAPKNEKLFF
TGTGCCAGCAGCAGACAGGGCGCGCCTAAGAATGAAAAACTGTTTTTT
>TRBV5-4|TRBD2|TRBJ2-5
CASSPNSGRSQETQYF
TGTGCCAGCAGCCCGAATAGCGGGAGGTCACAAGAGACCCAGTACTTC
>TRBV11-2|NA|TRBJ2-7
CASSLPGPFAEQYF
TGTGCCAGCAGCCTGCCTGGCCCCTTCGCCGAGCAGTACTTC
>TRBV27|NA|TRBJ1-2
CASSFKGDGYTF
TGTGCCAGCAGTTTTAAGGGGGATGGCTACACCTTC
>TRBV29-1|NA|TRBJ2-4
CSVDTGTDIQYF
TGCAGCGTTGATACAGGGACGGACATTCAGTACTTC
>TRBV5-4|NA|TRBJ2-4
CASSRPLANIQYF
TGTGCCAGCAGCAGACCTCTAGCGAACATTCAGTACTTC
>TRBV5-1|TRBD1|TRBJ1-2
CASTVGQGYGYTF
TGCGCCAGCACGGTCGGACAGGGTTATGGCTACACCTTC
>TRBV7-9|NA|TRBJ2-1
CASSLGQYNEQFF
TGTGCCAGCAGCTTAGGACAGTACAATGAGCAGTTCTTC
>TRBV6-5|TRBD2|TRBJ2-5
CASRTPGGETQYF
TGTGCCAGCAGGACCCCCGGGGGGGAGACCCAGTACTTC
>TRBV7-9|TRBD1|TRBJ2-5
CASSPTGGAETQYF
TGTGCCAGCAGCCCCACAGGGGGCGCGGAGACCCAGTACTTC
>TRBV16|NA|TRBJ2-3
CASSHLTGNLRTDTQYF
TGTGCCAGCAGCCACCTAACAGGTAACCTACGCACAGATACGCAGTATTTT
>TRBV18|TRBD1|TRBJ1-2
CASHDGTGDYGYTF
TGTGCCAGCCACGACGGGACAGGGGACTATGGCTACACCTTC
>TRBV19|NA|TRBJ1-6
CASSTTQGGNSPLHF
TGTGCCAGTAGTACTACACAGGGTGGAAATTCACCCCTCCACTTT
>TRBV7-2|TRBD2|TRBJ2-3
CASTRVGGLAGRDTQYF
TGTGCCAGCACCAGGGTGGGGGGACTAGCGGGGAGAGATACGCAGTATTTT
>TRBV6-5|NA|TRBJ1-1
CASSGLTDNTEAFF
TGTGCCAGCAGTGGATTGACAGATAACACTGAAGCTTTCTTT
>TRBV5-1|NA|TRBJ1-3
CASSDGTISGNTIYF
TGCGCCAGCAGCGACGGGACTATCTCTGGAAACACCATATATTTT
>TRBV18|NA|TRBJ2-7
CASSSRQSSYEQYF
TGTGCCAGCTCATCCCGACAGAGCTCCTACGAGCAGTACTTC
>TRBV10-3|TRBD1|TRBJ2-5
CAISGTGYPETQYF
TGTGCCATCTCGGGGACAGGGTATCCGGAGACCCAGTACTTC
>TRBV10-1|NA|TRBJ1-2
CASRKTQDYGYTF
TGCGCCAGCAGGAAGACACAGGACTATGGCTACACCTTC
>TRBV5-1|NA|TRBJ1-1
CASLAEIGTEAFF
TGCGCCAGCCTCGCCGAGATCGGCACTGAAGCTTTCTTT
>TRBV11-2|NA|TRBJ2-7
CASGKGGEQYF
TGTGCCTCCGGGAAGGGAGGCGAGCAGTACTTC
>TRBV5-1|TRBD1|TRBJ1-6
CASSPGDRGNSPLHF
TGCGCCAGCAGCCCCGGGGACAGGGGTAATTCACCCCTCCACTTT
>TRBV6-5|TRBD2|TRBJ2-3
CASSSPGTSGADTQYF
TGTGCCAGCAGTTCCCCCGGGACTAGCGGGGCAGATACGCAGTATTTT
>TRBV6-5|NA|TRBJ2-7
CASSYDSGQQYF
TGTGCCAGCAGTTACGATTCTGGGCAGCAGTACTTC
>TRBV7-2|TRBD2|TRBJ2-2
CASSTVASGVGELFF
TGTGCCAGCAGCACCGTCGCTAGCGGGGTCGGGGAGCTGTTTTTT
>TRBV7-7|NA|TRBJ2-7
CASSPGQWTEQYF
TGTGCTAGCAGCCCAGGACAGTGGACCGAGCAGTACTTC
>TRBV19|TRBD2|TRBJ2-7
CASSMGGDEQYF
TGTGCCAGTAGTATGGGGGGGGACGAGCAGTACTTC
>TRBV2|TRBD2|TRBJ2-3
CASSRTSGGQFSTDTQYF
TGTGCCAGCAGTCGGACTAGCGGGGGCCAGTTTAGCACAGATACGCAGTATTTT